This TCR beta chain is drawn from a study of radiation and T cells in renal cell carcinoma. The germline V and J ends were trimmed by 2 bases and 3 bases, with 14 bases remaining between them. The CDR3 runs to 16 residues. Germline V gene lookup returns CDR1 KGHSH and CDR2 LQKENI. TCRdb's copy holds only in-frame clones and misses some; the assay was immunoSEQ multiplex PCR. Of around 130,000 clones in the sample, roughly 77% were seen once. Time point indicated: blood 2 weeks post-SBRT. The treatment here: 15 Gy SBRT to primary tumor, nephrectomy 4 weeks later. Remarks on this clone: Its antigen is currently unknown.

Study-level results: No pretreatment tumor biopsies were available for baseline clonotypes. Top tumor clonotypes rose in blood 2 weeks post-radiation, then contracted.

The rearrangement joins TRBV18 to TRBJ1-3; TRBD1 might be the D (5 bases). This specimen was blood, taken from a patient whose treatment included radiotherapy and nephrectomy. This TCR was recovered from a woman aged 60 to 75 with renal cell carcinoma. DNA for the CDR3: TGTGCCAGCTCACCAATGCCGGGGCTGGATGGAAACACCATATATTTT. Protein: CASSPMPGLDGNTIYF.